This TCR beta chain was captured by sequencing in a study of cytomegalovirus exposure and HLA in healthy donors. The study's findings and limits: Rare TCR sequences predominated, though certain public TCRs were found in many donors. Three chains linked to CMV were shown in vitro to be specific for CMV antigens. Other equally common chains were less clonally expanded than HLA-associated TCR beta chains, a later analysis showed.

The PCR made use of 60 Vbeta and 13 Jbeta primers. This table comes from immunoSEQ multiplex PCR, and its TCRdb copy is limited to in-frame clones, with some not included. The top ten clones hold 0.83% of a sample with about 110,000 clones, roughly 15% of them seen once. Germline CDR1 is LGHNA and CDR2 is YSLEER. Trimming at V came to 0 bases and at J to 5 bases, leaving 9 bases not matched to a gene. The CDR3 consists of 17 residues. To note about this clone: Its antigen is not identified.

The V call is TRBV4-3, the J call TRBJ2-1, with 8 bases fitting TRBD2. The sample taken for sequencing was PBMCs. This clonotype was obtained from a female donor in good health and CMV-seronegative. This chain's CDR3 is CASSQDLRSGGDNEQFF. The DNA of the CDR3 is TGCGCCAGCAGCCAAGATTTAAGGAGCGGGGGAGACAATGAGCAGTTCTTC.